Each of the 9 T cell receptor beta chains below was sequenced from the same sample in a study of OX40 agonist ivuxolimab in advanced cancers. Produced via immunoSEQ multiplex PCR; TCRdb's table is partial and in-frame only. The sample shows about 79,000 clones, approximately 85% of them seen only once. The material was CD4+ or CD8+ T cells sorted from blood, obtained in a trial of the OX40 agonist ivuxolimab. Receptor source: an adult with an advanced solid tumor such as melanoma, head and neck, liver or kidney cancer.

The chain recombines TRBV18 with TRBJ2-2, with D possibly TRBD1 on 6 matching bases. The V end was cut by 3 bases, the J end by 2 bases, with 19 bases between. Germline-derived CDR1 and CDR2 are KGHSH and LQKENI. The CDR3 totals 18 residues. The CDR3: CASSPTSPGQLNTGELFF. The DNA of the CDR3 is TGTGCCAGCTCACCGACCTCCCCCGGACAGCTCAACACCGGGGAGCTGTTTTTT.

The chain is built from TRBV27 and TRBJ2-7; D is unclear. Between the trimmed V and J ends, which lost 3 bases and 4 bases, there was a span of 10 bases. Germline CDR1 is MNHEY and CDR2 is SMNVEV (reference sequence). The CDR3 sequence is 13 residues long. CDR3 protein: CASSFSGPYEQYF. As DNA, the CDR3 is TGTGCCAGCAGTTTCTCTGGGCCTTACGAGCAGTACTTC.

The V gene is TRBV28, the J gene TRBJ2-2; no firm D call. V lost 4 bases to trimming and J lost 1 base, with 13 bases between them. The length of the CDR3 is 16 residues. Germline V gene sequence: CDR1 MDHEN, CDR2 SYDVKM. CDR3 in DNA: TGTGCCAGCAGTTCCCCACCCGTAGGGAACACCGGGGAGCTGTTTTTT. Its translation: CASSSPPVGNTGELFF. The full variable domain, completed using reference TRBV28 and TRBJ2-2, is DVKVTQSSRYLVKRTGEKVFLECVQDMDHENMFWYRQDPGLGLRLIYFSYDVKMKEKGDIPEGYSVSREKKERFSLILESASTNQTSMYLCASSSPPVGNTGELFFGEGSRLTVL.

This chain joins TRBV11-3 and TRBJ2-1, with D maybe TRBD2 (6 bases). Germline values: CDR1 SGHNT, CDR2 YENEEA. The germline V and J ends were trimmed by 5 bases and 2 bases, with 16 bases remaining between them. The CDR3 has 16 residues. CDR3 amino acids: CASSHGAGSPYNEQFF. As DNA, the CDR3 is TGTGCCAGCAGCCACGGGGCGGGGAGCCCCTACAATGAGCAGTTCTTC.

The chain couples TRBV18 to TRBJ1-6; a possible D gene is TRBD1 (6 bases). There are 16 residues in the CDR3. Germline CDR1 is KGHSH and CDR2 is LQKENI. V was cut by 3 bases and J by 6 bases, with 15 bases left in between. CDR3: CASSPAEGGGNSPLHF. The CDR3 DNA follows: TGTGCCAGCTCACCGGCGGAGGGGGGGGGTAATTCACCCCTCCACTTT.

In nucleotides, the CDR3 is TGTGCCACCAGCAGGACCGCTGACACTGAAGCTTTCTTT. Translated: CATSRTADTEAFF. The chain is built from TRBV15 and TRBJ1-1; D is unresolved. The ends were cut back, 3 bases at V and 3 bases at J, with 8 bases in the middle. The germline gives CDR1 LNHNV, CDR2 YYDKDF (reference sequence). The CDR3 spans 13 residues. Drawing the rest from reference TRBV15 and TRBJ1-1, the complete variable domain is DAMVIQNPRYQVTQFGKPVTLSCSQTLNHNVMYWYQQKSSQAPKLLFHYYDKDFNNEADTPDNFQSRRPNTSFCFLDIRSPGLGDTAMYLCATSRTADTEAFFGQGTRLTVV.

This clone was seen more than once but under ten times. The rearrangement joins TRBV19 to TRBJ2-3; TRBD2 matches at 8 bases. Unmatched junction bases numbered 10, after V lost 7 bases and J lost 1 base. This CDR3 is built from 16 residues. Germline CDR1 LNHDA, CDR2 SQIVND (reference sequence). The CDR3, as DNA: TGTGCCAGTACCGATAGCGGGCGGGGGGGCACAGATACGCAGTATTTT. Encoded protein: CASTDSGRGGTDTQYF.

Only a few counts were recorded for this clone. The chain has TRBV6-6 and TRBJ2-7; D call uncertain. V lost 7 bases and J 2 bases, leaving 6 bases between the germline ends. The V gene's germline CDR1 is MNHNY and CDR2 SVGAGI (reference sequence). The length of the CDR3 is 11 residues. The CDR3 nucleotides are TGTGCCAGCACCACCGCCTACGAGCAGTACTTC. Protein product: CASTTAYEQYF.

V is TRBV27 and J is TRBJ2-5; D remains ambiguous. V gave up 4 bases and J gave up 9 bases, with 15 bases separating them. The CDR3 totals 13 residues. The germline gives CDR1 MNHEY, CDR2 SMNVEV (reference sequence). CDR3 coding DNA: TGTGCCAGCAGTTCCTTTCTTGGTTCGTCCCAGTACTTC. Its translation is CASSSFLGSSQYF.